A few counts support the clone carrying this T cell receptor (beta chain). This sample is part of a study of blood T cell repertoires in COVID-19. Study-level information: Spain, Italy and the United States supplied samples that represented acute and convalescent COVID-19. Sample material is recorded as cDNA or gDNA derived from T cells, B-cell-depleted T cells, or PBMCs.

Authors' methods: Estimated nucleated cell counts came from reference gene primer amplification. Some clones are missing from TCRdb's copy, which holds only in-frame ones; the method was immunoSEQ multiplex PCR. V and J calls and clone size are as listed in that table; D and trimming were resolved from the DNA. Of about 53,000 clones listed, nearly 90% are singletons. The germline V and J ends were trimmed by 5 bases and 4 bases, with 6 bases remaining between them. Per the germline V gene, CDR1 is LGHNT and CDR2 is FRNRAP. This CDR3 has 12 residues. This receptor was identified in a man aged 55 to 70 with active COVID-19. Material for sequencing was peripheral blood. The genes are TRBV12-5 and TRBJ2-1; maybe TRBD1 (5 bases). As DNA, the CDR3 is TGTGCTAGTGGTACAGGTTACAATGAGCAGTTCTTC. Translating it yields CASGTGYNEQFF.